The rows below give T cell receptor beta chains drawn from one sample of a study of monozygotic twins with inflammatory bowel disease. Following a re-call of the 5' RACE reads, TCRdb has one entry per CDR3 protein and lacks DNA. This table lists 300,000 to 400,000 distinct CDR3 sequences. Sequenced: blood. These receptors originate from a human donor with ulcerative colitis or Crohn's disease, or a healthy co-twin of an affected twin (not recorded which). CDR3s include the opening cysteine and the closing phenylalanine or tryptophan. The order of the fields is V gene, J gene, CDR3 protein.

TRBV25-1	TRBJ2-5	CATSIGVRETQYF
TRBV7-2	TRBJ1-1	CASSRKSGKAFF
TRBV6-5	TRBJ1-4	CASSYGRHNEKLFF
TRBV4-3	TRBJ1-4	CASSQDRLGEKLFF
TRBV5-1	TRBJ1-1	CASSLGHGNTEAFF
TRBV20-1	TRBJ2-2	CSARAPSGPRRGGELFF
TRBV19	TRBJ1-1	CASSTPQGMAFF
TRBV5-1	TRBJ1-2	CASSLAGPRNYGYTF
TRBV4-1	TRBJ2-2	CASSQPRGRANTGELFF
TRBV5-1	TRBJ2-3	CASSLDRARTDTQYF
TRBV19	TRBJ2-7	CAGSIRNTGMTYEQYF
TRBV5-1	TRBJ1-2	CASSLGQGFYGYTF
TRBV5-1	TRBJ2-3	CASSLKDRHTDTQYF
TRBV6-1	TRBJ1-2	CASRATGRVANYGYTF
TRBV30	TRBJ1-1	CAGTNRANTEAFF
TRBV28	TRBJ2-7	CASSSLARYEQYF
TRBV4-1	TRBJ2-4	CASSQESLGLLNPNMQYF
TRBV11-2	TRBJ2-5	CASSPGLKETQYF
TRBV7-2	TRBJ2-5	CASSRDYWETQYF
TRBV15	TRBJ1-3	CATSRDSVAIYF
TRBV20-1	TRBJ2-7	CSATRGSLYEQYF
TRBV5-1	TRBJ2-1	CASSLGGIGNEQFF
TRBV6-2/TRBV6-3	TRBJ2-2	CAIPTSGENTGELFF
TRBV20-1	TRBJ1-4	CSAQGLRTNEKLFF
TRBV12-3/TRBV12-4	TRBJ2-3	CASGGLAVWYF
TRBV7-2	TRBJ2-3	CASSFSGSFTDTQYF
TRBV7-8	TRBJ2-5	CASSSRTSGQETQYF
TRBV20-1	TRBJ1-1	CSARSDSGAFF
TRBV28	TRBJ1-1	CASSFMVRGNTEAFF
TRBV20-1	TRBJ2-3	CSSRGGNTQYF
TRBV7-9	TRBJ2-1	CASSSQIQQFF
TRBV24-1	TRBJ2-7	CATSDPGRLEQYF
TRBV6-2/TRBV6-3	TRBJ2-1	CASSYTYRDRANLESYNEQFF
TRBV20-1	TRBJ1-2	CSARAPGQVSYGYTF
TRBV7-9	TRBJ1-2	CASSSPGAYGYTF
TRBV7-9	TRBJ2-1	CAIPGGRGYNEQFF
TRBV20-1	TRBJ2-1	CSASQGAYNEQFF
TRBV19	TRBJ2-1	CASSIREEPVNEQFF
TRBV4-1	TRBJ2-2	CASSQRRGTNTGELFF
TRBV7-2	TRBJ2-1	CASSHDSGGSRGEQFF
TRBV29-1	TRBJ2-2	CSVEDSQVHTGELFF
TRBV9	TRBJ2-7	CASSRRDGTYEQYF
TRBV28	TRBJ2-1	CASSPRQEQFF
TRBV5-1	TRBJ1-3	CASSLQGSRSSGNTIYF
TRBV5-1	TRBJ1-2	CASSSKLLTGEINYGYTF
TRBV4-1	TRBJ1-3	CASSPRGTGDTSGNTIYF
TRBV29-1	TRBJ2-1	CSVPYRDRERNEQFF